These 11 T cell receptor beta chains were all obtained from the same sample, sequenced in a study of human T cells and chemical hapten exposure. One entry per CDR3 protein results from TCRdb running MiXCR on the RACE reads. The repertoire holds about 190,000 distinct CDR3 sequences, with approximately 26% as singletons. Time point of the sample: patch test 3, about 24 weeks after DPC sensitization. Treatment specified: therapeutic diphenylcyclopropenone sensitization with weekly scalp DPC. The sample in question was whole blood, obtained in connection with sensitization to the hapten diphenylcyclopropenone (DPC). Source of these receptors: a woman in her thirties or forties with alopecia areata. Some clones in this sample may be carry-over from other donors' samples.

The rearrangement links TRBV6-6 to TRBJ2-7; D may correspond to TRBD1 or TRBD2 (5 bases each). CDR1 MNHNY and CDR2 SVGAGI come from the germline V gene (reference sequence). V was trimmed by 9 bases and J by 2 bases, leaving 20 bases between them. The CDR3 totals 15 residues. CDR3 nucleotide sequence: TGTGCCAGTGAAGGTAGGGGTGCGGGCGCCTACGAGCAGTACTTC. It yields the protein CASEGRGAGAYEQYF.

The genes are TRBV6-5 and TRBJ1-2; 9 bases line up with TRBD1. V lost 0 bases to trimming and J lost 2 bases; unmatched junction nucleotides: 1. The length of the CDR3 is 15 residues. Per germline, CDR1 MNHEY and CDR2 SVGAGI. The CDR3 region has the DNA TGTGCCAGCAGTTACTCGACAGGGGGAAACTATGGCTACACCTTC. It is translated as CASSYSTGGNYGYTF.

The CDR3 DNA follows: TGTGCCAGCACCTCCGGTAGGCTTCGAAACACCGGGGAGCTGTTTTTT. Residues: CASTSGRLRNTGELFF. The chain is built from TRBV28 and TRBJ2-2; D unclear. The CDR3 is 16 residues long. CDR1 MDHEN and CDR2 SYDVKM come from the germline V gene. V dropped 7 bases and J dropped 2 bases, with 17 bases sitting between them. Supplemented by reference TRBV28 and TRBJ2-2, the full variable domain reads DVKVTQSSRYLVKRTGEKVFLECVQDMDHENMFWYRQDPGLGLRLIYFSYDVKMKEKGDIPEGYSVSREKKERFSLILESASTNQTSMYLCASTSGRLRNTGELFFGEGSRLTVL.

This chain uses TRBV5-1 with TRBJ1-1; no reliable D call. Looked up from germline, CDR1 is SGHRS and CDR2 is YFSETQ. The CDR3 totals 11 residues. V lost 1 base to trimming and J lost 6 bases, with 4 bases between them. The CDR3 sequence is CASSLYPEAFF. CDR3 nucleotides: TGCGCCAGCAGCTTGTACCCTGAAGCTTTCTTT.

This rearrangement joins TRBV6-5 to TRBJ1-1; 9 bases align to TRBD1. The trim removed 6 bases at V and 0 bases at J, leaving 20 bases unmatched. There are 20 residues in the CDR3. The V gene's germline CDR1 is MNHEY and CDR2 SVGAGI. Here the CDR3 DNA reads TGTGCCAGCAGGGGGACAGGGATGGGAATTAGGGGAATCATGAACACTGAAGCTTTCTTT. Protein product: CASRGTGMGIRGIMNTEAFF.

The genes are TRBV20-1 and TRBJ1-1, with 8 bases fitting TRBD1. Germline CDR1 DFQATT, CDR2 SNEGSKA (reference sequence). The CDR3 is 13 amino acids. V lost 4 bases, J lost 3 bases, and 4 bases stayed unmatched. The CDR3 protein is CSATRQGYTEAFF. For the CDR3, the DNA is TGCAGTGCTACAAGACAGGGGTACACTGAAGCTTTCTTT.

CDR3 DNA: TGTGCCAGCCTTATAGGGGGCGGCGAGACCCAGTACTTC. Residues: CASLIGGGETQYF. This chain connects TRBV28 to TRBJ2-5; 7 nucleotides match TRBD1. The germline V gene has CDR1 MDHEN and CDR2 SYDVKM. The CDR3 has 13 residues. Germline trimming cut 8 bases from V and 5 bases from J; bases unmatched to any gene: 8.

The chain employs TRBV5-1 and TRBJ2-5; D possibly corresponds to TRBD1 (5 bases). The CDR3 spans 13 residues. Germline assignment: CDR1 SGHRS and CDR2 YFSETQ. Trimming shortened V by 3 bases and J by 8 bases, and 14 bases separated the two germline ends. The CDR3 loop reads CASSWGDSATQYF. CDR3 bases: TGCGCCAGCAGCTGGGGTGACAGCGCCACCCAGTACTTC.

The chain uses TRBV28 and TRBJ2-3; 10 nucleotides align to TRBD1. With 5 bases clipped from V and 3 bases from J, the junction kept 5 bases outside the gene matches. Germline CDR1 reads MDHEN; CDR2 reads SYDVKM. The CDR3 spans 15 residues. The CDR3: CASSETGGKTDTQYF. Here the CDR3 DNA reads TGTGCCAGCAGTGAGACAGGGGGCAAAACAGATACGCAGTATTTT.

This clonotype was observed many times. V usage is TRBV6-5 and J usage is TRBJ1-4; TRBD1 aligns across 9 bases. The J segment lost 11 bases and the V segment lost 5 bases, leaving 15 bases of the junction unmatched. This CDR3 comprises 16 residues. The germline V gene has CDR1 MNHEY and CDR2 SVGAGI. The CDR3 nucleotides are TGTGCCAGCAGTGCCCAACCACAGGGGGCTGGGGAGAAACTGTTTTTT. Amino acids: CASSAQPQGAGEKLFF.

This clonotype has more than one count but fewer than ten. This chain uses TRBV4-2 with TRBJ1-4; D gene ambiguous. Germline V gene lookup returns CDR1 LGHNA and CDR2 YNFKEQ. The CDR3 length is 17 residues. Trimming pared 0 bases from V and 6 bases from J, leaving 17 bases between. CDR3 coding DNA: TGTGCCAGCAGCCAAGATTATCGTTCCGGAGGTTATGAAAAACTGTTTTTT. Translation: CASSQDYRSGGYEKLFF.